This T cell receptor (beta chain) comes out of a study of early T cells in non-severe SARS-CoV-2 infection. Looking at the study overall: Bulk RNA taken from unsorted whole blood was sequenced, leaving chains unpaired.

The length of the CDR3 is 16 residues. Individual cDNA molecules carried attached unique molecular identifiers. TCRdb reanalysed the 5' RACE reads using MiXCR and keeps one entry per CDR3 protein. The sample includes fewer than 25,000 distinct CDR3 sequences, approximately 4.4% seen only once; the top ten take 7% to 8.5%. This clonotype is labeled as medium-sized. The sequence derives from an adult who was a healthcare worker with PCR-confirmed SARS-CoV-2 infection or an uninfected control (not recorded which). The chain recombines TRBV12-2 with TRBJ2-7; TRBD1 reflects the table's D call only, with no check against the DNA. TRBV12-2 has pseudogene status. The sequencing sample was made of whole blood. The CDR3 protein is CASRFKDRGRYYEQYF. The CDR3 nucleotides read TGTGCAAGTCGATTTAAAGACAGGGGGAGATACTACGAGCAGTACTTC.